Below, 10 T cell receptor beta chains from the same sample are listed, as sequenced in a study of blood T cell repertoires in COVID-19. TCRdb's table, derived via immunoSEQ multiplex PCR, lists solely in-frame clones and lacks some. The data show roughly 320,000 clones, 85% seen once. The sequenced material came from peripheral blood. Receptors were obtained from a human donor in a cohort sampled during active COVID-19.

Note on this clone: Different DNA sequences within this sample yield the same CDR3. The rearrangement joins TRBV6-5 to TRBJ2-7, with TRBD1 matching 10 bases. This CDR3 contains 12 residues. Trimming cost V 8 bases and J 5 bases; bases outside gene matches: 3. The germline V gene encodes CDR1 MNHEY and CDR2 SVGAGI. The CDR3 here is CASRTGGNEQYF. The CDR3 nucleotides read TGTGCCAGCCGGACAGGGGGAAACGAGCAGTACTTC.

J is TRBJ2-7 and V is TRBV3-1 (or the pseudogene TRBV3-2), with D unclear. The ends were cut back, 0 bases at V and 4 bases at J, with 7 bases in the middle. The CDR3 has 13 amino acids. CDR1 is LGHDT and CDR2 is YNNKEL in the germline V gene (reference sequence). CDR3 coding DNA: TGTGCCAGCAGCCAAGATGCTGAGTACGAGCAGTACTTC. It specifies CASSQDAEYEQYF.

This sequence joins TRBV27 and TRBJ1-1; TRBD1 agrees at 9 bases. The germline V gene has CDR1 MNHEY and CDR2 SMNVEV (reference sequence). Losses at the gene ends were 5 bases for V and 6 bases for J; bases not matched to a gene: 7. CDR3 length equals 14 residues. The CDR3 spells CASSPPGTGPEAFF. CDR3 in DNA: TGTGCCAGCAGTCCTCCGGGGACAGGGCCTGAAGCTTTCTTT.

The V call is TRBV7-6, the J call TRBJ1-3, with a tentative D call TRBD1 (6 bases). The CDR3 runs to 13 residues. CDR1 and CDR2 (germline): SGHVS, FNYEAQ. Trimming cost V 6 bases and J 7 bases, with 13 bases left between them. CDR3 nucleotides: TGTGCCAGCAGTTCAGGGGTTTTGAACACCATATATTTT. Amino acid sequence: CASSSGVLNTIYF. Filled out from reference TRBV7-6 and TRBJ1-3, the complete variable domain reads GAGVSQSPRYKVTKRGQDVALRCDPISGHVSLYWYRQALGQGPEFLTYFNYEAQQDKSGLPNDRFSAERPEGSISTLTIQRTEQRDSAMYRCASSSGVLNTIYFGEGSWLTVV.

The chain combines TRBV24-1 with TRBJ2-1; 9 bases line up with TRBD1. This CDR3 is built from 19 residues. CDR1 and CDR2 (germline): KGHDR, SFDVKD. V lost 3 bases to trimming and J lost 2 bases; unmatched junction nucleotides: 13. The CDR3 loop is CATSDPRIMGDRAYNEQFF. The CDR3 DNA reads as TGTGCCACCAGTGATCCAAGAATAATGGGGGACAGGGCCTACAATGAGCAGTTCTTC.

This sequence joins TRBV3-1 (or the pseudogene TRBV3-2) and TRBJ1-6, with no clear D. Germline CDR1 reads LGHDT; CDR2 reads YNNKEL (reference sequence). This CDR3 has 14 amino acids. The ends were cut back, 4 bases at V and 6 bases at J, with 10 bases in the middle. The CDR3: CASSPKRGNSPLHF. For the CDR3, the DNA is TGTGCCAGCAGCCCGAAGCGGGGTAATTCACCCCTCCACTTT.

The sample holds one count of this clone. The V gene is TRBV18, the J gene TRBJ1-2, with D possibly being TRBD1 (5 bases). CDR3 length: 13 amino acids. Germline V gene lookup returns CDR1 KGHSH and CDR2 LQKENI. The V end lost 2 bases, the J end lost 6 bases, and 10 bases lay between the germline ends. The CDR3: CASSPKGDDGYTF. The CDR3 bases are TGTGCCAGCTCACCAAAAGGGGATGATGGCTACACCTTC.

The rearrangement joins TRBV25-1 to TRBJ2-3; a possible D gene is TRBD2 (5 bases). The CDR3 totals 14 residues. V lost 1 base and J lost 1, with 6 bases in between. Germline-derived CDR1 and CDR2 are MGHDK and SYGVNS. The CDR3: CASSELRGTDTQYF. In nucleotides, the CDR3 is TGTGCCAGCAGTGAATTGAGGGGCACAGATACGCAGTATTTT.

This clone appeared a few times. The V gene is TRBV5-1, the J gene TRBJ2-7; 9 nucleotides align to TRBD1. J lost 3 bases, V lost 0 bases, and 4 bases had no gene match. Germline V gene sequence: CDR1 SGHRS, CDR2 YFSETQ. The CDR3 has 15 amino acids. Written as DNA, the CDR3 is TGCGCCAGCAGCTTGGATGGGACAGGGTTCTACGAGCAGTACTTC. Translated: CASSLDGTGFYEQYF.

The chain is built from TRBV5-8 and TRBJ2-3, with TRBD2 matching 9 bases. Germline lookup yields CDR1 SGHTS and CDR2 YDEGEE. The CDR3 length is 16 residues. The V and J ends lost 0 bases and 4 bases, in that order; junction bases with no gene match: 6. Here the CDR3 reads CASSLAGTSRPDTQYF. The CDR3, as DNA: TGTGCCAGCAGCTTGGCCGGGACTAGCAGACCAGATACGCAGTATTTT.